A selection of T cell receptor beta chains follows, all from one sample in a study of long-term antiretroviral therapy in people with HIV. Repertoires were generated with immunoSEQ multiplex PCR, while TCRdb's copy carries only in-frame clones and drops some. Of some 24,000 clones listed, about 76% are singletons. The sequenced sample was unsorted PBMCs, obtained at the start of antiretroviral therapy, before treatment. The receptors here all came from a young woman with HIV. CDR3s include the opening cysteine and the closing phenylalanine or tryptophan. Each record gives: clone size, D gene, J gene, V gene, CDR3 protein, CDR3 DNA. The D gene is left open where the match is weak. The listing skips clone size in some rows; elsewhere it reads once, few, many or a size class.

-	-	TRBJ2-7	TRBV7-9	CASSQLPGLQYLEQYF	TGTGCCAGCAGCCAATTACCGGGACTTCAGTATCTCGAGCAGTACTTC
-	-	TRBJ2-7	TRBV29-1	CSVGGAGLYEQYF	TGCAGCGTTGGCGGGGCAGGACTTTACGAGCAGTACTTC
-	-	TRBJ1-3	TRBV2	CASSTDGDSGNTIYF	TGTGCCAGCAGTACCGACGGGGACTCTGGAAACACCATATATTTT
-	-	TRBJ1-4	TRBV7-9	CASTQGQKEEKLFF	TGTGCCAGCACCCAGGGGCAGAAGGAAGAAAAACTGTTTTTT
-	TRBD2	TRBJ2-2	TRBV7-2	CASSLGLAGWGTGELFF	TGTGCCAGCAGCTTAGGGCTAGCGGGGTGGGGCACCGGGGAGCTGTTTTTT
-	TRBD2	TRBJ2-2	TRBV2	CASSELAGETGELFF	TGTGCCAGCAGTGAACTAGCGGGAGAGACCGGGGAGCTGTTTTTT
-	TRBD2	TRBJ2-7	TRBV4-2	CASSQDRKRGGGEQYF	TGTGCCAGCAGCCAAGATCGGAAGCGGGGGGGTGGTGAGCAGTACTTC
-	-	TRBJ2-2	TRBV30	CAWSVGVGGELFF	TGTGCCTGGAGTGTAGGGGTTGGGGGGGAGCTGTTTTTT
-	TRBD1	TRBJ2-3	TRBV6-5	CASSYPGTGGYTQYF	TGTGCCAGCAGTTACCCCGGGACAGGGGGCTATACGCAGTATTTT
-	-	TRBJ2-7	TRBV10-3	CAISAEYEQYF	TGTGCCATCTCGGCCGAATACGAGCAGTACTTC
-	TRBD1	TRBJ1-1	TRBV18	CASSPDRIMNTEAFF	TGTGCCAGCTCACCGGACAGGATCATGAACACTGAAGCTTTCTTT
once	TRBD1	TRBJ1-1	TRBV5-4	CASSSQGARNTEAFF	TGTGCCAGCAGCTCACAGGGGGCTCGGAACACTGAAGCTTTCTTT
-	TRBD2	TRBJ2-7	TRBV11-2	CASSLGYGSAGGRYEQYF	TGTGCCAGCAGCTTAGGATACGGGTCGGCGGGGGGCCGGTACGAGCAGTACTTC